Each of the 4 T cell receptor beta chains below was sequenced from the same sample in a study of blood T cell repertoires in COVID-19. Profiled with immunoSEQ multiplex PCR; TCRdb holds only in-frame clones, not every one. This table has about 210,000 clones, around 88% appearing once. The specimen was PBMCs or T cells enriched from blood (not recorded which). The source of these receptors is a woman in her forties with acute COVID-19.

The J gene is TRBJ1-5, the V gene TRBV10-3; 8 bases match TRBD1. CDR1 ENHRY and CDR2 SYGVKD come from the germline V gene. This CDR3 comprises 13 residues. J lost 7 bases, V lost 4 bases, and 3 bases had no gene match. Written as DNA, the CDR3 is TGTGCCATCAGTGTGGACAGGGACCAGCCCCAGCATTTT. Translation gives CAISVDRDQPQHF.

DNA of the CDR3: TGTGCCAGCAGCTTAGCCTCACAGGGGGCAGATACGCAGTATTTT. Protein: CASSLASQGADTQYF. V usage is TRBV7-9 and J usage is TRBJ2-3; the match to TRBD1 covers 8 bases. Germline trimming cut 0 bases from V and 4 bases from J; bases unmatched to any gene: 3. CDR1 and CDR2 from the germline V gene are SEHNR and FQNEAQ (reference sequence). This CDR3 contains 15 residues.

The chain employs TRBV27 and TRBJ2-6; perhaps TRBD2 as D (5 bases). CDR3 length equals 15 residues. The V and J ends lost 2 bases and 0 bases respectively, with 5 bases between them. Germline V gives CDR1 MNHEY, CDR2 SMNVEV (reference sequence). The DNA for the CDR3 is TGTGCCAGCAGTTTAGAGGGCTCTGGGGCCAACGTCCTGACTTTC. Its translation is CASSLEGSGANVLTF.

The rearrangement links TRBV10-1 to TRBJ2-1, with 10 bases lining up with TRBD1. CDR3 size: 16 residues. With V trimmed by 6 bases and J by 3 bases, 8 bases remained unmatched. The germline V gene encodes CDR1 WNHNN and CDR2 SYGVQD (reference sequence). Written as DNA, the CDR3 is TGCGCCAGCAGCCTCCGGACAGGGGGAAGCTACAATGAGCAGTTCTTC. Its translation is CASSLRTGGSYNEQFF.